The T cell receptor beta chain described here comes from a study of blood T cell repertoires in COVID-19. J gave up 0 bases and V 4 bases, and 11 bases lay outside the gene matches. Germline V gene sequence: CDR1 SGHRS, CDR2 YFSETQ. This CDR3 region has 17 residues. Measured with immunoSEQ multiplex PCR; TCRdb has only the in-frame clones, and not every one. The data contain about 190,000 clones, 84% of them singletons. This clone is a singleton in its sample. The chain employs TRBV5-1 and TRBJ2-3; 7 bases fit TRBD2. The clonotype comes from a woman aged 30 to 39 who had been exposed to COVID-19. Sequencing was performed on PBMCs or T cells enriched from blood (not recorded which). CDR3 region: CASSGTLAGTSTDTQYF. The CDR3 coding sequence is TGCGCCAGCAGCGGGACCTTAGCGGGCACTAGCACAGATACGCAGTATTTT.